These 19 T cell receptor beta chains were sequenced from one sample in a study of blood T cells in healthy people across ages. Primers used in a second PCR of roughly 6 to 12 cycles were a sample-barcoded 5' primer and a J-beta primer mix. TCRdb re-called the 5' RACE reads through MiXCR, storing one row per CDR3 protein. The sample includes roughly 1,700,000 distinct CDR3 sequences, over 25% of them seen just once. Input material: blood. These receptors originate from a woman aged 25 to 39 in good health.

As for this clonotype: Compared with germline, one end of the junction differs, possibly owing to a read error. CDR3 in DNA: TGCGCCATCAGTGATCTGGGACTAGCGGACCCCCGGTCAGATACGCAGTATTTT. It is translated as CAISDLGLADPRSDTQYF. The V call is TRBV10-3, the J call TRBJ2-3, with 11 nucleotides matching TRBD2. CDR1 and CDR2 from the germline V gene are ENHRY and SYGVKD. This CDR3 has 18 amino acids.

CDR3 DNA sequence: TGTGCCAGCAGCCAAGGGTCGGACAGGGGGGGAGCTTTCTTT. Translation gives CASSQGSDRGGAFF. This sequence joins TRBV3-1 and TRBJ1-1; the match to TRBD1 covers 10 bases. V trimming: 1 base; J trimming: 10 bases; junction bases outside the gene matches: 6. CDR3 size: 14 residues. CDR1 LGHDT and CDR2 YNNKEL come from the germline V gene (reference sequence).

V usage is TRBV29-1 and J usage is TRBJ2-5; D is ambiguous. Germline V gene sequence: CDR1 SQVTM, CDR2 ANQGSEA. The CDR3 contains 14 residues. V was cut by 3 bases and J by 11 bases, with 22 bases left in between. Written as DNA, the CDR3 is TGCAGCGTTGAGTCTTCAGGTTCCTACAATGAGCAGTACTTC. This codes for CSVESSGSYNEQYF.

This clonotype came up a few times. This chain links TRBV11-2 with TRBJ2-7, with D perhaps being TRBD1 or TRBD2 (6 bases each). CDR1 and CDR2 (germline): SGHAT, FQNNGV. V lost 6 bases and J lost 7, with 22 bases in between. The CDR3 is 15 residues long. The CDR3 bases are TGTGCCAGCAGTTCTAGGGGGGACCCTTTAGGGGAGCAGTACTTC. It translates to CASSSRGDPLGEQYF.

This clonotype was seen repeatedly, ten times or more. The gene calls are TRBV29-1 and TRBJ2-1, with 7 bases identical to TRBD2. The germline V gene has CDR1 SQVTM and CDR2 ANQGSEA. The CDR3 contains 13 residues. The junction had 5 bases not matched to a gene; V was cut back by 3 bases and J by 6 bases. The CDR3 loop is CSVEGTIRNEQFF. The CDR3 nucleotides read TGCAGCGTTGAGGGGACTATCCGCAATGAGCAGTTCTTC.

This clonotype showed up many times. The V and J genes are TRBV27 and TRBJ2-6; TRBD2 might be the D (6 bases). The CDR3 consists of 15 residues. Trimming pared 7 bases from V and 6 bases from J, leaving 16 bases between. Germline V gives CDR1 MNHEY, CDR2 SMNVEV (reference sequence). DNA of the CDR3: TGTGCCAGCATTCGTGGGACTCACCTGGCCAACGTCCTGACTTTC. Amino acid sequence: CASIRGTHLANVLTF.

This clonotype was detected ten times or more. DNA for the CDR3: TGCAGCTATCGGGCTAGCGGGATTTACAATGAGCAGTTCTTC. Translating it yields CSYRASGIYNEQFF. The chain has TRBV29-1 and TRBJ2-1, with 9 bases fitting TRBD2. After removal of 8 bases from V and 4 bases from J, the junction contained 9 bases not matched to a gene. The length of the CDR3 is 14 residues. Germline lookup yields CDR1 SQVTM and CDR2 ANQGSEA.

The chain carries TRBV20-1 and TRBJ1-2, with unresolved D. Germline V gene sequence: CDR1 DFQATT, CDR2 SNEGSKA (reference sequence). V was shortened by 3 bases and J by 6 bases, with 14 bases between the two germline ends. The CDR3 runs to 13 residues. CDR3 nucleotide sequence: TGCAGTGCTAGTCCCGTGGGGAGTGATGGCTACACCTTC. Its translation is CSASPVGSDGYTF.

V usage is TRBV24-1 and J usage is TRBJ2-2; D is possibly TRBD2 (5 bases). CDR1 is KGHDR and CDR2 is SFDVKD in the germline V gene. The ends were cut back, 1 base at V and 4 bases at J, with 9 bases in the middle. The CDR3 is 15 amino acids. CDR3 DNA sequence: TGTGCCACCAGTGATTTTCGAGGGAGCACCGGGGAGCTGTTTTTT. As protein: CATSDFRGSTGELFF.

In regard to this clonotype: A much larger clone lies one base from this, so it may be a read error. The chain is built from TRBV12-3 or TRBV12-4 and TRBJ2-1, with 7 bases lining up with TRBD1. CDR3 size: 17 residues. The CDR3 here is CAGSLRGDRAYYNEQFF. The CDR3 region has the DNA TGTGCCGGCAGTTTAAGAGGAGACAGGGCCTACTACAATGAGCAGTTCTTC.

The sample holds a few counts of this clonotype. This chain connects TRBV9 to TRBJ2-1; 10 positions agree with TRBD1. CDR3 length: 15 residues. Germline V gene sequence: CDR1 SGDLS, CDR2 YYNGEE. Trimming removed 3 bases from V and 8 bases from J; junction bases left unmatched: 8. The CDR3 nucleotides read TGTGCCAGCAGCGGCTCGACAGGGGGCAGGGATGAGCAGTTCTTC. This gives the protein CASSGSTGGRDEQFF.

V and J are TRBV4-3 and TRBJ2-3, with 8 positions matching TRBD2. This CDR3 is built from 16 residues. Unmatched junction bases numbered 7, after V lost 1 base and J lost 4 bases. CDR1 LGHNA and CDR2 YSLEER come from the germline V gene. In nucleotides, the CDR3 is TGCGCCAGCAGCCAAGGTTTCGGGAGGGCCCCAGATACGCAGTATTTT. Translated, it gives CASSQGFGRAPDTQYF.

The V gene is TRBV11-2, the J gene TRBJ1-2; D remains ambiguous. V shed 5 bases and J shed 6 bases, with 10 bases lying between them. The CDR3 runs to 12 residues. Germline lookup yields CDR1 SGHAT and CDR2 FQNNGV. The CDR3 DNA follows: TGTGCCAGCAGCCCCTTCCTCGATGGCTACACCTTC. Translation: CASSPFLDGYTF.

Notes on this clonotype: An end of the junction does not agree with germline; a read error may underlie this. The V gene is TRBV12-3 or TRBV12-4, the J gene TRBJ1-1; D is undetermined. The CDR3 sequence is 12 residues long. CDR3 nucleotides: TGCGCCAGCATAGACGTGAACACTGAAGCTTTCTTT. Residues: CASIDVNTEAFF.

This clonotype came up a few times. This chain links TRBV20-1 with TRBJ2-5, with 12 bases lining up with TRBD2. This CDR3 is built from 16 residues. Unmatched junction bases numbered 11, after V lost 6 bases and J lost 3 bases. Germline V CDR1 and CDR2: DFQATT, SNEGSKA (reference sequence). The CDR3 sequence is CSAKIRLAGAKETQYF. The CDR3 bases are TGCAGTGCAAAAATACGACTAGCGGGGGCAAAAGAGACCCAGTACTTC.

The rearrangement joins TRBV12-3 or TRBV12-4 to TRBJ1-5; a possible D gene is TRBD1 (5 bases). Between the trimmed V and J ends, which lost 7 bases and 3 bases, there was a span of 13 bases. CDR3 length: 14 amino acids. CDR3 DNA sequence: TGTGCCAGCACCCTGCGGGGCACCAATCAGCCCCAGCATTTT. Amino acids: CASTLRGTNQPQHF.

This clonotype has just a few counts. The V gene is TRBV7-9, the J gene TRBJ2-7, with 9 bases that match TRBD1. The CDR3 has 18 residues. The V and J ends lost 8 bases and 3 bases, in that order; junction bases with no gene match: 20. Looked up from germline, CDR1 is SEHNR and CDR2 is FQNEAQ (reference sequence). CDR3 region: CASGSGTGKVGWGYEQYF. The CDR3 DNA reads TGTGCCAGCGGCTCCGGGACAGGGAAAGTAGGCTGGGGCTACGAGCAGTACTTC.

This clonotype was counted a single time. The chain carries TRBV2 and TRBJ2-7; D is tentatively TRBD1 or TRBD2 (6 bases each). The length of the CDR3 is 14 residues. Germline CDR1 reads SNHLY; CDR2 reads FYNNEI. Trimming shortened V by 4 bases and J by 6 bases, and 16 bases separated the two germline ends. The chain's CDR3 is CASSGLGGGSEQYF. DNA of the CDR3: TGTGCCAGCAGTGGACTAGGAGGGGGATCCGAGCAGTACTTC. Full variable domain (remainder filled in from reference TRBV2 and TRBJ2-7): EPEVTQTPSHQVTQMGQEVILRCVPISNHLYFYWYRQILGQKVEFLVSFYNNEISEKSEIFDDQFSVERPDGSNFTLKIRSTKLEDSAMYFCASSGLGGGSEQYFGPGTRLTVT.

The sample holds many counts of this clonotype. This chain connects TRBV11-2 to TRBJ2-7; TRBD2 matches at 10 bases. Germline CDR1 reads SGHAT; CDR2 reads FQNNGV. V lost 3 bases to trimming and J lost 6 bases; unmatched junction nucleotides: 5. CDR3 length: 14 residues. In DNA, the CDR3 is TGTGCCAGCAGCTTTCTAGCGGGAGTATTCGAGCAGTACTTC. Translating it yields CASSFLAGVFEQYF.